This T cell receptor (beta chain) comes out of a study of graft-versus-host responses after intestinal transplantation. Study summary: Recipients received multivisceral, liver-intestinal, or isolated intestinal transplants. Tacrolimus plus steroids were given to all recipients for about three years, preceded by anti-thymocyte globulin induction.

Worth noting for this clone: What it binds is not known.

Overall study results and limits: Researchers found GvH clones in recipient marrow, and some showed up first in ileum or blood.

Germline loops: CDR1 SGHKS, CDR2 YYEKEE (reference sequence). The V gene lost 9 bases and the J gene lost 0 bases, with 16 bases spanning the gap. There are 16 residues in the CDR3. TCRdb's copy holds only in-frame clones and misses some; the assay was immunoSEQ multiplex PCR. The sample has approximately 28,000 clones; 70% to 90% are singletons. The origin of this receptor is a human patient who received an intestinal transplant, so some T cells may come from the graft donor. The specimen was PBMCs, collected approximately 460 days after intestinal transplantation. V gene TRBV5-5 combines with J gene TRBJ2-6; D not certain. In DNA form, the CDR3 reads TGTGCCACCCGCCAAGCCCCATCCTCTGGGGCCAACGTCCTGACTTTC. As protein: CATRQAPSSGANVLTF.